This TCR beta chain was recorded in a study of blood T cell repertoires in COVID-19. Study background: PBMCs, B-cell-depleted T cells, or T cells provided the cDNA or gDNA that made up the material.

Produced via immunoSEQ multiplex PCR; TCRdb's table is partial and in-frame only. The repertoire includes more than 45,000 clones, less than 90% of them detected once, and roughly 8.8% sits in the top ten. The length of the CDR3 is 15 residues. The V gene lost 7 bases and the J gene lost 1 base, with 14 bases spanning the gap. CDR1 is MNHNY and CDR2 is SVGAGI in the germline V gene (reference sequence). The chain uses TRBV6-6 and TRBJ2-1; D is possibly TRBD1 (6 bases). The sample comprised peripheral blood. The receptor was derived from a woman in her seventies with active COVID-19. CDR3 DNA sequence: TGTGCCAGCATGTCTAACAGGGCGTCCTACAATGAGCAGTTCTTC. Encoded protein: CASMSNRASYNEQFF.